This T cell receptor (beta chain) was obtained from a study of radiotherapy plus CTLA-4 blockade in lung cancer. Study at large: Disease control was seen in 31% of patients, objective responses in about 19%.

Clones were read by immunoSEQ multiplex PCR, and TCRdb kept only the in-frame ones, dropping some. The sample carries about 60,000 clones, around 83% recorded once. Looked up from germline, CDR1 is SEHNR and CDR2 is FQNEAQ (reference sequence). With 3 bases clipped from V and 6 bases from J, the junction kept 4 bases outside the gene matches. The CDR3 is made up of 14 amino acids. The chain has TRBV7-9 and TRBJ2-7; 11 bases agree with TRBD2. Sequencing used peripheral blood, obtained from a patient treated with radiotherapy plus ipilimumab. The receptor was isolated from a human donor with non-small cell lung cancer who had a partial response to radiotherapy plus ipilimumab. The DNA of the CDR3 is TGTGCCAGCAGCTTTACTAGCGGGAGTGCCGAGCAGTACTTC. Translation: CASSFTSGSAEQYF. Using reference TRBV7-9 and TRBJ2-7 for the parts outside the CDR3, the full variable domain is DTGVSQNPRHKITKRGQNVTFRCDPISEHNRLYWYRQTLGQGPEFLTYFQNEAQLEKSRLLSDRFSAERPKGSFSTLEIQRTEQGDSAMYLCASSFTSGSAEQYFGPGTRLTVT.